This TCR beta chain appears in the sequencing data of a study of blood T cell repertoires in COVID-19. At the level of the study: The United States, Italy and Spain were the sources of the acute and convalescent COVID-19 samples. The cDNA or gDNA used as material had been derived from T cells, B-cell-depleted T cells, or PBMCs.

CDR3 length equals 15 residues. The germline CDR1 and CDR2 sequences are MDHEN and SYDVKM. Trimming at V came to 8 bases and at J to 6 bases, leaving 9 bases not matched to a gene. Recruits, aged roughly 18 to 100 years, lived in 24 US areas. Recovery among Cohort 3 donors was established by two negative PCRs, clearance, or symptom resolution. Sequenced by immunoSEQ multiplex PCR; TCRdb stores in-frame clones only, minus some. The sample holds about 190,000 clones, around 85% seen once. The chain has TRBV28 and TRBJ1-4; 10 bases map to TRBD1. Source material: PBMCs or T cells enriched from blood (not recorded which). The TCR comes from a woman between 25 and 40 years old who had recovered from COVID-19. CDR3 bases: TGTGCCAGCCAGGAACGCGGGACAGGGGATGAAAAACTGTTTTTT. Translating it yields CASQERGTGDEKLFF.